This T cell receptor beta chain was sequenced in a study of blood T cell repertoires in COVID-19 (dated by TCRdb to 2018 to 2021). With respect to the entire study: Samples covering the acute and convalescent phases of COVID-19 were provided by collaborators in the United States, Italy and Spain. The prospective study material was composed of cDNA or gDNA derived from T cells, B-cell-depleted T cells, or PBMCs. Subjects who had been exposed to COVID-19, were actively infected with it, or had recovered from it provided the deeply sampled blood TCRbeta repertoires that made up the dataset. The repertoires were released in a freely available public database meant as a resource for research on the immune response to SARS-CoV-2. Samples came from the ongoing ImmuneRACE study (first 160 participants) plus 1,254 subjects from 6 global collaborators. A de-identified subject ID, COVID-19 status, age in years and sex were almost always included in the sample metadata. Where available, HLA class I and class II types were taken from metadata supplied by the sample provider and were not determined by assay-based typing. Results the study describes overall, beyond this receptor: The amount of clinical and demographic metadata varied by source and participant and was provided uncurated.

In the prospective study, participants were roughly 18 to 89 years old, resided in about two dozen geographic areas of the United States, and were enrolled through a virtual design. In the prospective study, cohorts were assigned on the basis of participant-reported clinical history obtained from a screening survey and a study questionnaire. Exposed participants had been in contact, within 2 weeks of entering the study, with a person who had a PCR-confirmed or clinician-diagnosed case of COVID-19. Mobile phlebotomists in the prospective study collected whole blood, serum and a nasopharyngeal or oropharyngeal swab from every participant. Participants in the prospective study had the option to provide additional blood draws and questionnaires over a 2-month period. Prospective study blood samples were shipped either frozen or at room temperature before DNA extraction. Trimming takes 1 base from V and 1 base from J, and the germline ends sit 7 bases apart. CDR1 and CDR2, looked up from the germline V gene, are LGHNA and YNFKEQ. Its CDR3 holds 14 amino acids, cysteine through phenylalanine. The only DNA kept is the CDR3, 42 bases in frame from the first base.

The immunoSEQ Assay, a bias-controlled multiplex PCR, was used to amplify TCRbeta CDR3 regions from genomic DNA. The authors' pipeline ran thus. Within the assay, amplification of reference gene primers was used to estimate how many nucleated cells each sample contained. To quantify the absolute abundance of each unique TCRbeta CDR3 rearrangement, sequence reads were collapsed and filtered. Productive Simpson clonality was computed per sample as the square root of Simpson's diversity index over productive rearrangements. This immuneACCESS table, as held by TCRdb, lists in-frame sequences with V and J called but not all clones. Of the missing ones, under half trace to an unresolved V gene in checked studies; the others have no known cause. V, J and clone size are taken as reported in that table, and D and trimming were inferred from the DNA itself. A total of roughly 240,000 clones appear in this sample, 83% of them only once. 3% to 4.5% of the sample lies in the top ten.

This clone showed up just a few times. Its antigen is unknown. The sample holds no much larger clone one base away, and base qualities are not on file. The chain links TRBV4-2 with TRBJ1-1, with the D gene call left open. The sequenced sample consisted of PBMCs or T cells enriched from blood (not recorded which). The receptor comes from a woman aged 40 to 49 who had been exposed to COVID-19. DNA sequence: TGTGCCAGCAGCCAAGTGTTGGCGAACACTGAAGCTTTCTTT. Its protein is CASSQVLANTEAFF.